This is a list of T cell receptor beta chains from one sample in a study of cytomegalovirus exposure and HLA in healthy donors. Clones were read by immunoSEQ multiplex PCR, and TCRdb kept only the in-frame ones, dropping some. The data contain about 240,000 clones, around 80% of them seen just once; the ten biggest clones take up 0.45% to 0.5%. Sequencing was done on a sample of PBMCs. The receptor source for this set is a boy younger than 18 in good health and CMV-seronegative. Each CDR3 is given with its conserved first and last residue. A D gene is named only where the DNA matches it firmly. Expanded clones are given a class, and other clones once, few, many or no size at all.

>TRBD1|TRBV23-1|TRBJ1-1|.
CASSQSTAFMDRATEAFF
TGCGCCAGCAGTCAATCTACGGCCTTTATGGACAGGGCCACTGAAGCTTTCTTT
>TRBD2|TRBV13|TRBJ2-3|.
CASSLRLAGGTDTQYF
TGTGCCAGCAGCTTACGACTAGCGGGGGGCACAGATACGCAGTATTTT
>TRBD2|TRBV19|TRBJ2-2|few
CASSTRTSGRGYGELFF
TGTGCCAGTAGTACAAGGACTAGCGGGAGGGGCTACGGGGAGCTGTTTTTT
>TRBD1|TRBV27|TRBJ1-4|.
CASRTGANEKLFF
TGTGCCAGCAGGACAGGGGCTAATGAAAAACTGTTTTTT
>.|TRBV4-1|TRBJ2-1|.
CASSRPGTVYEQFF
TGCGCCAGCAGTCGTCCCGGGACTGTCTATGAGCAGTTCTTC
>TRBD1|TRBV7-9|TRBJ1-4|.
CASSKLTGGHEKLFF
TGTGCCAGCAGCAAATTGACAGGGGGCCACGAAAAACTGTTTTTT
>TRBD1|TRBV4-1|TRBJ1-1|few
CASSHPDRPSTEAFF
TGCGCCAGCAGCCACCCGGACAGGCCCAGCACTGAAGCTTTCTTT
>TRBD1|TRBV10-3|TRBJ1-3|.
CAISTGGSGNTIYF
TGTGCCATCAGTACAGGGGGCTCTGGAAACACCATATATTTT
>TRBD2|TRBV4-2|TRBJ2-5|.
CASSQERAGEWETQYF
TGTGCCAGCAGCCAGGAACGGGCGGGGGAATGGGAGACCCAGTACTTC
>.|TRBV5-1|TRBJ1-5|.
CASSLWTNQPQHF
TGCGCCAGCAGCTTGTGGACAAACCAGCCCCAGCATTTT
>TRBD2|TRBV7-9|TRBJ2-1|once
CASSLPPGLAGGGEQFF
TGTGCCAGCAGCTTACCGCCGGGACTAGCGGGAGGGGGCGAGCAGTTCTTC
>.|TRBV11-2|TRBJ1-1|once
CASSSSMGREAFF
TGTGCCAGCAGCTCCTCGATGGGGCGTGAAGCTTTCTTT
>TRBD1|TRBV15|TRBJ2-5|.
CATSRDLGQGETQYF
TGTGCCACCAGCAGAGATCTGGGACAGGGGGAGACCCAGTACTTC
>.|TRBV27|TRBJ1-5|.
CASSLYGGRQPQHF
TGTGCCAGCAGTTTATACGGGGGGCGACAGCCCCAGCATTTT
>.|TRBV5-4|TRBJ2-7|few
CASSLSGGPYEQYF
TGTGCCAGCAGCCTTAGCGGAGGCCCCTACGAGCAGTACTTC
>.|TRBV30|TRBJ1-2|.
CAWSGGDYGYTF
TGTGCCTGGAGTGGGGGGGACTATGGCTACACCTTC
>.|TRBV29-1|TRBJ2-7|.
CSVDQGNSLEQYF
TGCAGCGTTGACCAGGGGAATTCCCTCGAGCAGTACTTC